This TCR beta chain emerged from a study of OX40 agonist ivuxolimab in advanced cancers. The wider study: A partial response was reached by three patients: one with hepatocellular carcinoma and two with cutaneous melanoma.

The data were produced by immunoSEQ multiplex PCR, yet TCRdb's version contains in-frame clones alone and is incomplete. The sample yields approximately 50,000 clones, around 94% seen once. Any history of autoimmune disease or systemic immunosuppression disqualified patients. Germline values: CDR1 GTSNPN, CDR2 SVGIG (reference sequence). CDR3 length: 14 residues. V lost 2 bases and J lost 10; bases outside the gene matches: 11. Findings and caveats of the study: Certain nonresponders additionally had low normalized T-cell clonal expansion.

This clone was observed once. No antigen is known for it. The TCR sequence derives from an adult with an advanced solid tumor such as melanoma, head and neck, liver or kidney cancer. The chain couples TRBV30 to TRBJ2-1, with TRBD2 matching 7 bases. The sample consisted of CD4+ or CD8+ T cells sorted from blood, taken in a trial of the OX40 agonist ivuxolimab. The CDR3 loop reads CAWSRSGMGVEQFF. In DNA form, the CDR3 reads TGTGCCTGGAGTCGCAGCGGGATGGGAGTAGAGCAGTTCTTC.